This entry concerns a single T cell receptor (beta chain). What it binds is not known. An end of the junction differs from the germline gene, which may be a read error. The sample is drawn from a study of T cell repertoires in cytomegalovirus infection. For the study at large: HLA-B-restricted CMV epitopes that are well studied, plus recently identified HLA-C-restricted ones, were used by the study. Indications came from public TCR beta signatures; they pointed to CMV infection and to a matching HLA type. Broader study findings: HLA-C-restricted CMV clonotypes gave the most frequent clonotype in two of eight donors. Accumulated public TCR beta family frequency recognized individuals carrying CMV together with the relevant HLA.

CDR1 and CDR2 (germline): SGHDT, YYEEEE. This CDR3 has 16 amino acids. One entry per CDR3 protein, called by TCRdb with MiXCR from the reads. The top ten clones hold approximately 53% of a sample with tens of thousands of distinct CDR3 sequences, more than 20% of them seen once. This sequence joins TRBV5-6 and TRBJ2-7, with D perhaps being TRBD1 or TRBD2 (6 bases each). This specimen was CD8+ T cells from cultured PBMCs, taken from culture after CMV antigen stimulation. This clonotype was sampled from a human donor in good health (CMV status not recorded). Some clones in this sample may be carry-over from other donors' samples. The CDR3 nucleotides read TGTGCCAGCAGTTTGGAGGGGGGCAGGGCCGTCTACGAGCAGTACTTC. It specifies CASSLEGGRAVYEQYF. Filled out from reference TRBV5-6 and TRBJ2-7, the complete variable domain reads DAGVTQSPTHLIKTRGQQVTLRCSPKSGHDTVSWYQQALGQGPQFIFQYYEEEERQRGNFPDRFSGHQFPNYSSELNVNALLLGDSALYLCASSLEGGRAVYEQYFGPGTRLTVT.